This T cell receptor beta chain came from a study of blood T cells in healthy people across ages. Study results and caveats: In the absence of known donor CMV status, changes in expanded clonotypes were possibly confounded.

V was trimmed by 2 bases and J by 2 bases, leaving 12 bases between them. The CDR3 is 14 amino acids. Germline lookup yields CDR1 DFQATT and CDR2 SNEGSKA (reference sequence). This clonotype showed up many times. Antigen specificity is unknown. Primed by a sample-barcoded 5' primer and a J-beta primer mix, a second PCR proceeded for about 6 to 11 cycles. TCRdb called the 5' RACE reads again in MiXCR, with one record for every CDR3 protein. The sample includes 500,000 to 600,000 distinct CDR3 sequences, about 25% of them seen just once. The chain recombines TRBV20-1 with TRBJ2-5, with TRBD2 as a possible D gene (7 bases). The receptor comes from a woman aged 70 to 79 in good health. Sequenced material: blood. DNA of the CDR3: TGCAGTGCTAGAAGGGGGGGTGGGCAAGAGACCCAGTACTTC. This codes for CSARRGGGQETQYF.